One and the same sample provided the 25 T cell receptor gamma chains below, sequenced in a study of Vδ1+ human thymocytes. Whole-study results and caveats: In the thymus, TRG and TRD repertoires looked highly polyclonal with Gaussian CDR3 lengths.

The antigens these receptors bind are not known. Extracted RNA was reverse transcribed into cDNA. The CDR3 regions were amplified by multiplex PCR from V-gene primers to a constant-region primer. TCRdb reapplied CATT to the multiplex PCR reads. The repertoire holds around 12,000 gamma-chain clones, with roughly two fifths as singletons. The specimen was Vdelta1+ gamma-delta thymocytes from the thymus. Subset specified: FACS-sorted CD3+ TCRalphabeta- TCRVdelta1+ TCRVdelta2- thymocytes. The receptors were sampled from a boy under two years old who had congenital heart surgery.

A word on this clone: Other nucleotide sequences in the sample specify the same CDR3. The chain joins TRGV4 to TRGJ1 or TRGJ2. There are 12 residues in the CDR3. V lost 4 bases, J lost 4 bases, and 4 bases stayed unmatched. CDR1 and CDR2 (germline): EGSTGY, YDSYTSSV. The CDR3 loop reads CATWDRYYKKLF. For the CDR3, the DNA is TGTGCCACCTGGGACCGATATTATAAGAAACTCTTT.

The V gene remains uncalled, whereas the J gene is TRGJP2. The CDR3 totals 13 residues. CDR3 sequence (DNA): TGTGCCACCTGGGACCGTGAGGATTGGATCAAGACGTTT. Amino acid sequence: CATWDREDWIKTF.

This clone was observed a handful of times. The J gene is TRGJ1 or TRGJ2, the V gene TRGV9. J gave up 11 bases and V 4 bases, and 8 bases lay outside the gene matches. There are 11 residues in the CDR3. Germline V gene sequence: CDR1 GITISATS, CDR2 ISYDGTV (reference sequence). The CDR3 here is CALWEGWEKLF. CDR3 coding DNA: TGTGCCTTGTGGGAAGGATGGGAGAAACTCTTT.

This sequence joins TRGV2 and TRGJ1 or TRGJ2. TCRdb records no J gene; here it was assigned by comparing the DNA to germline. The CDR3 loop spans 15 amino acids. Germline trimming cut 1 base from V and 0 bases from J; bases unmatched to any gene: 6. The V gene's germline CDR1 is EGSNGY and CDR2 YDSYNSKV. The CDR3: CATWDGDVNYYKKLF. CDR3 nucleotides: TGTGCCACCTGGGACGGCGACGTGAATTATTATAAGAAACTCTTT.

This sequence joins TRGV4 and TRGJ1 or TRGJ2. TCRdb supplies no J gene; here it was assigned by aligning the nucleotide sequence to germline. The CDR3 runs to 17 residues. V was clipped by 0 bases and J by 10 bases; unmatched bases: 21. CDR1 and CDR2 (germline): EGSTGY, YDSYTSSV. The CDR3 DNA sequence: TGTGCCACCTGGGATGGGCTTCAGGGATGGTGCCGGCGGAAGAAACTCTTT. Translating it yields CATWDGLQGWCRRKKLF.

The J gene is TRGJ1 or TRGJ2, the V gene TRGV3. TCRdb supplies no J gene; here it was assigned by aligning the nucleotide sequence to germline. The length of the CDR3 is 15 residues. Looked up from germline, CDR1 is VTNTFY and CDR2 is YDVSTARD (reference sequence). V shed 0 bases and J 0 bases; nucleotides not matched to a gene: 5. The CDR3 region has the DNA TGTGCCACCTGGGACAGGCCGGGGAATTATTATAAGAAACTCTTT. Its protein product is CATWDRPGNYYKKLF.

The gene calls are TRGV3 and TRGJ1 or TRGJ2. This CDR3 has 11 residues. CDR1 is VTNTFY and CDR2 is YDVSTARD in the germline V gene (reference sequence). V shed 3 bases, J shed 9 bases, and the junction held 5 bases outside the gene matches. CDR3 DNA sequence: TGTGCCACCTGGGACTGTTGTAAGAAACTCTTT. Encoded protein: CATWDCCKKLF.

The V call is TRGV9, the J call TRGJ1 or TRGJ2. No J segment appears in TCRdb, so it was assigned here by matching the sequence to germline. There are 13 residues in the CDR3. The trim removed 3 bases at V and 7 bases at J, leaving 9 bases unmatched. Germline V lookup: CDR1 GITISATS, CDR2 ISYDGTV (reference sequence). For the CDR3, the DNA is TGTGCCTTGTGGGAGTCGTTTAGGTATAAGAAACTCTTT. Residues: CALWESFRYKKLF.

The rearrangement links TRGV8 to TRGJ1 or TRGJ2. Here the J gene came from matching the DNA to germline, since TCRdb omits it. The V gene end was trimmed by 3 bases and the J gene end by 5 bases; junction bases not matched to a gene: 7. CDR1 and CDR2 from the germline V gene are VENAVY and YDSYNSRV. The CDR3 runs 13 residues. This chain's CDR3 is CATWDGNDYKKLF. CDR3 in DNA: TGTGCCACCTGGGATGGAAACGATTATAAGAAACTCTTT.

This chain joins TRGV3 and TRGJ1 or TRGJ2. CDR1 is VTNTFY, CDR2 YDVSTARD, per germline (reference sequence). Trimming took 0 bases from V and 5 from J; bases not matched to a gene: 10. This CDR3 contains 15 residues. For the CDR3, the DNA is TGTGCCACCTGGGACAGGCGACGCTTAAATTATAAGAAACTCTTT. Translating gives CATWDRRRLNYKKLF.

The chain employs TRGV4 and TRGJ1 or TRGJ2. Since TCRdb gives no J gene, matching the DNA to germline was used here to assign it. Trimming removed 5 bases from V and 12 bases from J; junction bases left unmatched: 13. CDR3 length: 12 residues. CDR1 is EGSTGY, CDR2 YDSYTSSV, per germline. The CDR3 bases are TGTGCCACCTGGGCTCGCCGGGGGGGGAAACTCTTT. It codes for CATWARRGGKLF.

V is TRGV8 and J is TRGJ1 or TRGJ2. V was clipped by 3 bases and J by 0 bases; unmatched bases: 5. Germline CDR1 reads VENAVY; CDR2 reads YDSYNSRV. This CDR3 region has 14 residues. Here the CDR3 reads CATWDSRNYYKKLF. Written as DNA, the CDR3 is TGTGCCACCTGGGATTCCCGGAATTATTATAAGAAACTCTTT.

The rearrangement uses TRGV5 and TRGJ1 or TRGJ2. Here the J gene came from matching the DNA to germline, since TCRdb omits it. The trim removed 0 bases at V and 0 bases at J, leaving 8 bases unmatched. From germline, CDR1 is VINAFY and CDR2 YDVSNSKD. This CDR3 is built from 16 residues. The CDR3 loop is CATWDRPFKNYYKKLF. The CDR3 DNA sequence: TGTGCCACCTGGGACAGGCCTTTTAAGAATTATTATAAGAAACTCTTT.

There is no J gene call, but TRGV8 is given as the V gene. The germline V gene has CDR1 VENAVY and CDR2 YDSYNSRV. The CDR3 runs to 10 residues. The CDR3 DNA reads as TGTGCCACCTGGGATCGTGGGAGACTCTTT. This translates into CATWDRGRLF.

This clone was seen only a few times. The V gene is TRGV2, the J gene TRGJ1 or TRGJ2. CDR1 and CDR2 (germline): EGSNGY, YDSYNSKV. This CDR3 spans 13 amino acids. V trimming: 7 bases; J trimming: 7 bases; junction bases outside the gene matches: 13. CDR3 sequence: CATCNWAYYKKLF. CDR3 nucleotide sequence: TGTGCCACCTGCAACTGGGCGTACTATAAGAAACTCTTT.

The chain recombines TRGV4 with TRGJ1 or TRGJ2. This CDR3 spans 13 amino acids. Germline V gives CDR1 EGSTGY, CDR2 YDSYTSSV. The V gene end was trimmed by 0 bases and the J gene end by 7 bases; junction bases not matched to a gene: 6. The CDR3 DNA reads TGTGCCACCTGGGATGGGGCGTTGTATAAGAAACTCTTT. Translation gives CATWDGALYKKLF.

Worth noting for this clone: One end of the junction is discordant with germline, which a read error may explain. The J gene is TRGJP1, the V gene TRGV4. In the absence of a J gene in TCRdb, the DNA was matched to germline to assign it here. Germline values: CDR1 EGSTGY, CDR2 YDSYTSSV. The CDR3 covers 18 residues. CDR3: CATWDGPGLRATGWLKIF. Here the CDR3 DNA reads TGTGCCACCTGGGATGGGCCGGGGTTGAGGGCCACTGGTTGGCTCAAGATATTT.

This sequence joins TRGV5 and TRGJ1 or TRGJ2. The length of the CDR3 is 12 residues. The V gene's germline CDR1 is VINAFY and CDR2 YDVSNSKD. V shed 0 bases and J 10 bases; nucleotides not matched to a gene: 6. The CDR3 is CATWDRPCKKLF. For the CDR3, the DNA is TGTGCCACCTGGGACAGGCCGTGCAAGAAACTCTTT.

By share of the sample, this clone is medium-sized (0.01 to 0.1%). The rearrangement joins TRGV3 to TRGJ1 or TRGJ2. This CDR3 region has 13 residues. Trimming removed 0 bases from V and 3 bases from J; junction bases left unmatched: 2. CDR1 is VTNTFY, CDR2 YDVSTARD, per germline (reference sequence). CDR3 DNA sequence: TGTGCCACCTGGGACAGGCGTTATTATAAGAAACTCTTT. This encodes CATWDRRYYKKLF.

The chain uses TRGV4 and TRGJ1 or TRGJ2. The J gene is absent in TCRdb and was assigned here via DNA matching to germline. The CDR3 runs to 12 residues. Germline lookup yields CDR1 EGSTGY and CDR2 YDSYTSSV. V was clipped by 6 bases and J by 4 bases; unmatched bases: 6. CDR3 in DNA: TGTGCCACCTGGATAACATATTATAAGAAACTCTTT. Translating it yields CATWITYYKKLF.

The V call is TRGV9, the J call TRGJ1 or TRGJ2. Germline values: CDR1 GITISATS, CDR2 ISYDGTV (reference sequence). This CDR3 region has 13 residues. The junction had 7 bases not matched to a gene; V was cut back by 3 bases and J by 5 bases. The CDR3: CALWEPIHYKKLF. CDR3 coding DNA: TGTGCCTTGTGGGAGCCCATTCATTATAAGAAACTCTTT.

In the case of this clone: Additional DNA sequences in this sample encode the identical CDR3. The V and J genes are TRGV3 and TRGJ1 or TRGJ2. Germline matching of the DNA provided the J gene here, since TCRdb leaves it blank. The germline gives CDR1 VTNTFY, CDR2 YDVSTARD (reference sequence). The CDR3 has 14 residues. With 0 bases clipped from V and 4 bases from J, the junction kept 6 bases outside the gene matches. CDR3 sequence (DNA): TGTGCCACCTGGGACAGGCCGGAGTATTATAAGAAACTCTTT. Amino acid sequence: CATWDRPEYYKKLF.

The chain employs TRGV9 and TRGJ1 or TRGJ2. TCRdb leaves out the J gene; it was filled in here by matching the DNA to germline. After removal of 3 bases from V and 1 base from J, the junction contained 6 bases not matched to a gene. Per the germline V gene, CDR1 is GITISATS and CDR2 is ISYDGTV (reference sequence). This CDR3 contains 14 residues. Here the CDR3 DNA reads TGTGCCTTGTGGGAGTACTACAATTATTATAAGAAACTCTTT. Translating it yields CALWEYYNYYKKLF.

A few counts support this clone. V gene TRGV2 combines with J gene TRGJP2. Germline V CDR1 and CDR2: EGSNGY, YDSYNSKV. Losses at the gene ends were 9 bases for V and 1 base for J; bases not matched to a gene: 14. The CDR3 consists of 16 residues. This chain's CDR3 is CATRDERPSSDWIKTF. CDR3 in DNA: TGTGCCACCCGCGATGAAAGACCTAGTAGTGATTGGATCAAGACGTTT.

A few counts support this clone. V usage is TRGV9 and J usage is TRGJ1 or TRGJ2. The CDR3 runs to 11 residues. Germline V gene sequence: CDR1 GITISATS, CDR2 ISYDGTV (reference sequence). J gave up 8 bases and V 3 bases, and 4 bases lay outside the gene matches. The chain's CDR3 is CALWETNKKLF. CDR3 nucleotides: TGTGCCTTGTGGGAGACTAATAAGAAACTCTTT.